This TCR beta chain emerged from a study of T cells in narcolepsy (dated by TCRdb to about 2018). Looking at the study overall: Patients with narcolepsy type 1 or type 2 (NT1, NT2) and healthy control donors were enrolled in the study. The study sought autoreactive T cells targeting hypocretin neuron self-antigens (hypocretin, TRIB2) in narcolepsy patients, using TCR Vbeta sequencing to track clonotypes in blood and CSF.

Turning to this clone: The target of this receptor is not known. Base qualities are not recorded, but no much larger clone differs from it by a single base.

Study-wide conclusions, independent of this receptor: Patients and controls had comparable numbers of sequenced blood memory CD4+ clonotypes, averaging about 37,000 and 33,000, respectively. Plots that compared CSF and blood CD4+ T cell clonotypes from the same patient highlighted HCRT-specific and TRIB2-specific autoreactive clonotypes. Some blood memory CD4+ repertoires from patients and controls contained no sequences matching autoreactive T cell clones. According to the report, autoreactive clonotypes were detected serially in the blood of the same patients and of different patients, but not in healthy controls.

For TCR Vbeta sequencing, memory CD4+ T cells were sorted ex vivo from the peripheral blood of narcolepsy patients and healthy controls. Receptor libraries were prepared by the immunoSEQ multiplex PCR assay. TCRdb mirrors the immuneACCESS table, restricted to in-frame sequences. Some clones are absent from its copies; in checked studies, under half trace to an unresolved V gene, and the reason for the others is unknown. The sample table records about 40,000 clones; roughly 88% of these occur just once. In total, the top ten clones hold approximately 1.3% of the sample. The CDR3, cysteine through phenylalanine, is 11 amino acids long. This entry keeps only the CDR3 DNA: 33 bases, framed from base 1. CDR1 MNHNS and CDR2 SASEGT are derived from the germline V gene. At the junction V is shortened by 7 bases and J by 11 bases, with 12 bases in between.

This TCR came from a human donor with narcolepsy. The rearrangement combines TRBV6-1 with TRBJ2-4, with a weak D call of TRBD2 (6 bases match). Sequencing was performed on CD45RA- memory CD4+ T cells from PBMCs. The sample's cell subset or site label, decoded: memory T cells sorted ex vivo from peripheral blood. CDR3 sequence: CASTSAYVQYF. At the DNA level, the sequence is TGTGCCAGCACTAGCGCGTATGTTCAGTACTTC.